This section outlines one TCR beta chain sequence together with its context. Antigen unknown. J lost 5 bases, V lost 4 bases, and 7 bases had no gene match. The CDR3 covers 15 residues. Germline V gives CDR1 SGHTA, CDR2 FQGNSA. This entry is derived from a study of naive and memory T cell subsets. Overall study findings and caveats: Between naive and memory subsets, TCR abundance power law exponents differed. Clonotypes here are unpaired alpha or beta chain sequences.

CD8 T cells were positively selected from what remained after CD4 positive selection. An equimolar mix of two oligonucleotides served as the beta constant-region primer for TRBC1 and TRBC2. Ligated cDNA was amplified by four rounds of PCR with nested alpha and beta constant-region primers and SP2. MiXCR, applied by TCRdb to the UMI-ligation and nested PCR reads, yields one record per CDR3 protein. The sample gives about 23,000 distinct CDR3 sequences, roughly 9.6% of which show up once; 22% is in the top ten. The chain links TRBV7-2 to TRBJ2-5; 10 bases agree with TRBD1. Sequences were obtained from central memory CD8+ T cells from blood. This sequence was found in a human donor in good health. The CDR3: CASSSDRGRGETQYF. The CDR3 region has the DNA TGTGCCAGCAGCTCAGACAGGGGGCGCGGGGAGACCCAGTACTTC.